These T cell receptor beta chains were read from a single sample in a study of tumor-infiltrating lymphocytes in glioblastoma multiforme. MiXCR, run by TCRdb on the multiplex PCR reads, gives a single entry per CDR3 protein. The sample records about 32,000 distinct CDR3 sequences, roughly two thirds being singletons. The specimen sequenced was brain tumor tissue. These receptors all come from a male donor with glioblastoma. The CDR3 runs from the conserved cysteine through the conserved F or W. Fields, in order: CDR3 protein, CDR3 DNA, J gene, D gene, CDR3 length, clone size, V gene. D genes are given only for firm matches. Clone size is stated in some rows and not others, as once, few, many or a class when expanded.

CDR3: CTSSFNNFIEQFF; DNA: TGTACCAGCAGCTTTAACAACTTCATTGAGCAGTTCTTC; J: TRBJ2-1; D: -; length: 13; size: -; V: TRBV11-3
CDR3: CATLGQRGEQYF; DNA: TGTGCCACCTTAGGACAGCGCGGGGAGCAGTACTTC; J: TRBJ2-7; D: -; length: 12; size: many; V: TRBV19
CDR3: CSAGTAGASVLTF; DNA: TGTAGTGCCGGGACGGCTGGGGCCAGCGTCCTGACTTTC; J: TRBJ2-6; D: -; length: 13; size: -; V: TRBV20-1
CDR3: CSARSGLARSYNEQFF; DNA: TGCAGTGCTAGATCCGGACTAGCGAGAAGTTACAATGAGCAGTTCTTC; J: TRBJ2-1; D: TRBD2; length: 16; size: -; V: TRBV20-1
CDR3: CASSGQGHEQYF; DNA: TGTGCCAGCAGCGGACAGGGGCACGAGCAATACTTT; J: TRBJ2-7; D: TRBD1; length: 12; size: -; V: TRBV11-1
CDR3: CASSSPNGSNEQFF; DNA: TGTGCCAGCAGTTCCCCTAACGGGAGTAATGAGCAGTTCTTC; J: TRBJ2-1; D: -; length: 14; size: -; V: TRBV28
CDR3: CSARLPGRPEEHF; DNA: TGCAGTGCTAGACTCCCGGGACGGCCGGAGGAGCACTTC; J: TRBJ2-7; D: -; length: 13; size: -; V: TRBV20-1
CDR3: CASGQGGLAGVGPQNIQYF; DNA: TGCGCCAGCGGCCAAGGGGGACTAGCGGGAGTCGGCCCCCAAAACATTCAGTACTTC; J: TRBJ2-4; D: TRBD2; length: 19; size: once; V: TRBV4-1
CDR3: CAISEGQGGNEQFF; DNA: TGTGCCATCAGTGAGGGACAGGGAGGTAATGAGCAGTTCTTC; J: TRBJ2-1; D: TRBD1; length: 14; size: many; V: TRBV10-3
CDR3: CASSLGLVGGFGYTF; DNA: TGTGCCAGCAGCTTGGGACTCGTAGGAGGGTTTGGCTACACCTTC; J: TRBJ1-2; D: -; length: 15; size: -; V: TRBV5-8
CDR3: CANSRRVSQEAGNTIYF; DNA: TGTGCCAATAGCCGAAGGGTGTCCCAGGAGGCCGGAAACACCATATATTTT; J: TRBJ1-3; D: -; length: 17; size: -; V: TRBV6-5
CDR3: CASSSGSVETQYF; DNA: TGTGCCAGCTCTAGCGGGAGCGTGGAGACCCAGTACTTC; J: TRBJ2-5; D: TRBD2; length: 13; size: many; V: TRBV6-1
CDR3: CASSQVSMGFGYDEQFF; DNA: TGTGCCAGCAGCCAAGTCAGCATGGGATTTGGTTACGATGAGCAGTTCTTC; J: TRBJ2-1; D: -; length: 17; size: once; V: TRBV14
CDR3: CASAGQLIKNTEAFF; DNA: TGTGCCAGCGCGGGACAGCTTATAAAGAACACTGAAGCTTTCTTT; J: TRBJ1-1; D: TRBD1; length: 15; size: -; V: TRBV6-2/TRBV6-3
CDR3: CASLDRGYSAGGLFF; DNA: TGTGCCAGCCTCGACAGGGGGTATTCGGCCGGGGGGCTGTTTTTT; J: TRBJ2-2; D: TRBD1; length: 15; size: -; V: TRBV28
CDR3: CASSLSMGDGAFF; DNA: TGTGCCAGCAGTTTGAGTATGGGGGATGGAGCTTTCTTT; J: TRBJ1-1; D: -; length: 13; size: -; V: TRBV12-3/TRBV12-4
CDR3: CSVPRSSGRTLDEQYF; DNA: TGCAGTGTCCCACGGTCTAGCGGGAGGACCTTGGACGAGCAATACTTC; J: TRBJ2-7; D: TRBD2; length: 16; size: once; V: TRBV20-1
CDR3: CASSSGTERSYEQYF; DNA: TGTGCCAGCAGCTCTGGGACAGAGAGATCCTACGAGCAGTACTTC; J: TRBJ2-7; D: TRBD1; length: 15; size: medium-sized; V: TRBV5-4
CDR3: CATRLAGTYDQYF; DNA: TGTGCCACCCGACTAGCGGGAACCTATGATCAGTACTTC; J: TRBJ2-7; D: TRBD2; length: 13; size: -; V: TRBV6-2/TRBV6-3
CDR3: CASSPRLVHEQYF; DNA: TGTGCCAGCAGTCCGCGACTGGTCCACGAACAGTACTTC; J: TRBJ2-7; D: -; length: 13; size: -; V: TRBV6-5
CDR3: CASSWGDRGARLDTQYF; DNA: TGCGCCAGCAGCTGGGGGGACAGGGGAGCACGTCTGGATACGCAGTATTTT; J: TRBJ2-3; D: TRBD1; length: 17; size: few; V: TRBV5-1
CDR3: CASSLKYVQYF; DNA: TGTGCCAGCAGTTTAAAATACGTGCAGTACTTC; J: TRBJ2-7; D: -; length: 11; size: -; V: TRBV28
CDR3: CASSSRPREQYF; DNA: TGTGCCAGCAGCTCCAGACCCCGAGAGCAGTACTTC; J: TRBJ2-7; D: -; length: 12; size: -; V: TRBV11-2
CDR3: CASRAPGTSGSPEVGELFF; DNA: TGCGCCAGCAGGGCACCCGGGACTAGCGGGAGCCCCGAAGTCGGGGAGCTGTTTTTT; J: TRBJ2-2; D: TRBD2; length: 19; size: many; V: TRBV10-2
CDR3: CASTPRRGHSGNTIYF; DNA: TGTGCCAGCACCCCCAGGAGGGGTCACTCAGGAAACACCATATATTTT; J: TRBJ1-3; D: -; length: 16; size: -; V: TRBV6-5
CDR3: CASSLTSGSHTYEQYF; DNA: TGTGCCAGCAGCCTGACTAGCGGGAGCCATACCTACGAGCAGTACTTC; J: TRBJ2-7; D: TRBD2; length: 16; size: few; V: TRBV7-9
CDR3: CASSSVSGELFF; DNA: TGTGCCAGCAGCTCGGTATCCGGGGAGCTGTTTTTT; J: TRBJ2-2; D: -; length: 12; size: medium-sized; V: TRBV11-2
CDR3: CTISNRVSGSGEQFF; DNA: TGTACCATCAGCAACCGGGTATCGGGTAGTGGTGAGCAGTTCTTT; J: TRBJ2-1; D: -; length: 15; size: -; V: TRBV10-3
CDR3: CATSRDFENTGELFF; DNA: TGTGCCACCAGCAGAGATTTTGAGAACACCGGGGAGCTGTTTTTT; J: TRBJ2-2; D: -; length: 15; size: -; V: TRBV15